This T cell receptor (beta chain) was observed in a study of CD8 T cells in ankylosing spondylitis. The sample holds a few counts of this clonotype. Its antigen is not known. Germline-derived CDR1 and CDR2 are LGHDT and YNNKEL (reference sequence). This CDR3 spans 16 amino acids. Trimming took 5 bases from V and 4 from J; bases not matched to a gene: 8. Findings of the study overall: Clones linked with disease were CD8+ and fairly uncommon in the peripheral blood. A TCR beta motif of fewer than 10 highly homologous variants seemed to mark ankylosing spondylitis blood. Significant enrichment of disease-linked clones was reportedly seen in matched ankylosing spondylitis synovial fluid. Earlier literature documents some of the motif variants in reactive arthritis synovial fluid and blood.

MiXCR, applied by TCRdb to the 5' RACE reads, yields one record per CDR3 protein. This sample has over 600,000 distinct CDR3 sequences; under 20% occur once, and the top ten carry approximately 18%. The sequence was obtained from a male donor with ankylosing spondylitis. The chain employs TRBV3-1 and TRBJ2-2, with TRBD1 matching over 9 bases. The specimen sequenced was blood, either unsorted or a sorted T cell fraction (not recorded which). CDR3 loop: CASSSRTGAVTGELFF. The CDR3 bases are TGTGCCAGCAGCTCCCGGACAGGGGCGGTCACCGGGGAGCTGTTTTTT.